These 14 T cell receptor beta chains came from one sample sequenced in a study of blood T cell repertoires in COVID-19. Produced via immunoSEQ multiplex PCR; TCRdb's table is partial and in-frame only. This table has 45,000 to 70,000 clones, approximately 80% appearing once. Specimen: peripheral blood. The source of these receptors is a man aged 60-69 years with acute or convalescent COVID-19.

V gene TRBV2 combines with J gene TRBJ2-2; tentative D call: TRBD2 (6 bases). V was trimmed by 3 bases and J by 3 bases, leaving 11 bases between them. The CDR3 loop spans 15 amino acids. Per the germline V gene, CDR1 is SNHLY and CDR2 is FYNNEI. The CDR3 region has the DNA TGTGCCAGCAGTGAGGCGGGGACGTACACCGGGGAGCTGTTTTTT. Its protein is CASSEAGTYTGELFF.

This clone appeared once. V and J are TRBV2 and TRBJ2-1; TRBD2 matches at 12 bases. There are 15 residues in the CDR3. The junction had 4 bases not matched to a gene; V was cut back by 2 bases and J by 8 bases. Looked up from germline, CDR1 is SNHLY and CDR2 is FYNNEI. The CDR3 region has the DNA TGTGCCAGCAGTGAACGTCTAGCGGGGGGGTATGAGCAGTTCTTC. It encodes CASSERLAGGYEQFF. The full variable domain, with the rest looked up from reference TRBV2 and TRBJ2-1, is EPEVTQTPSHQVTQMGQEVILRCVPISNHLYFYWYRQILGQKVEFLVSFYNNEISEKSEIFDDQFSVERPDGSNFTLKIRSTKLEDSAMYFCASSERLAGGYEQFFGPGTRLTVL.

The chain couples TRBV12-3 or TRBV12-4 to TRBJ1-3; D is ambiguous. Trimming shortened V by 10 bases and J by 1 base, and 8 bases separated the two germline ends. The CDR3 loop spans 12 amino acids. The CDR3 loop reads CATRPSGNTIYF. The DNA of the CDR3 is TGTGCCACTCGTCCGTCTGGAAACACCATATATTTT.

This clone was picked up one time. The rearrangement joins TRBV21-1 to TRBJ1-6; the table's D call TRBD1 went unverified against the DNA. TRBV21-1 is flagged as a pseudogene. The CDR3 is 15 amino acids. CDR3: CATLRDRVLRSPLHF. In DNA form, the CDR3 reads TGTGCCACACTCCGTGACAGGGTTCTTAGGTCACCCCTCCACTTT.

The chain carries TRBV19 and TRBJ1-2; 10 bases line up with TRBD1. The CDR3 spans 13 residues. The germline gives CDR1 LNHDA, CDR2 SQIVND (reference sequence). With 5 bases clipped from V and 9 bases from J, the junction kept 6 bases outside the gene matches. Written as DNA, the CDR3 is TGTGCCAGTAGTCCCGGGACAGGGGCGCGCTACACCTTC. As protein: CASSPGTGARYTF.

The chain recombines TRBV29-1 with TRBJ1-5, with D maybe TRBD1 (5 bases). V lost 6 bases to trimming and J lost 4 bases, with 13 bases between them. The CDR3 totals 13 residues. Germline V lookup: CDR1 SQVTM, CDR2 ANQGSEA. The CDR3 region is CSVREGRNQPQHF. CDR3 nucleotides: TGCAGCGTCCGGGAGGGACGGAATCAGCCCCAGCATTTT.

This clone was recorded once. The genes are TRBV23-1 and TRBJ2-1, with 8 bases identical to TRBD1. Being an ORF, TRBV23-1 has a function that is uncertain. V was clipped by 8 bases and J by 4 bases; unmatched bases: 25. The CDR3 has 20 amino acids. The CDR3 bases are TGCGCCAGCGCGATACGGGGGCCAGGGGGCCGGGGAGGAGGATACAATGAGCAGTTCTTC. It yields the protein CASAIRGPGGRGGGYNEQFF.

V usage is TRBV13 and J usage is TRBJ1-1, with 12 nucleotides matching TRBD1. The CDR3 is 20 residues long. J was trimmed by 0 bases and V by 5 bases; bases with no gene match: 16. Germline CDR1 reads PRHDT; CDR2 reads FYEKMQ (reference sequence). The CDR3 coding sequence is TGTGCCAGCAGCGCACGACCCCTCCCGGGACAGGGGGCAGTGAACACTGAAGCTTTCTTT. As protein: CASSARPLPGQGAVNTEAFF.

The chain carries TRBV5-6 and TRBJ1-1; a weak D match, TRBD1 (6 bases). V shed 6 bases and J shed 0 bases, with 9 bases lying between them. This CDR3 comprises 13 residues. Germline CDR1 SGHDT, CDR2 YYEEEE. Here the CDR3 DNA reads TGTGCCAGCAAAAGACAGGTGAACACTGAAGCTTTCTTT. It yields the protein CASKRQVNTEAFF.

The chain couples TRBV11-3 to TRBJ2-3, with 8 nucleotides matching TRBD1. The CDR3 consists of 13 residues. V lost 6 bases and J lost 9; bases outside the gene matches: 8. The germline CDR1 and CDR2 sequences are SGHNT and YENEEA. The CDR3 nucleotides are TGTGCCAGCAGTCCAATAACAGGGGGAACGCAGTATTTT. This sequence encodes CASSPITGGTQYF. The variable domain in full, completed from reference TRBV11-3 and TRBJ2-3, reads EAGVVQSPRYKIIEKKQPVAFWCNPISGHNTLYWYLQNLGQGPELLIRYENEEAVDDSQLPKDRFSAERLKGVDSTLKIQPAELGDSAVYLCASSPITGGTQYFGPGTRLTVL.

The chain is built from TRBV6-5 and TRBJ1-1; D uncertain. The V gene lost 2 bases and the J gene lost 1 base, with 5 bases spanning the gap. The CDR3 sequence is 13 residues long. The germline CDR1 and CDR2 sequences are MNHEY and SVGAGI. Written as DNA, the CDR3 is TGTGCCAGCAGTTACACCGGGAACACTGAAGCTTTCTTT. Translated, it gives CASSYTGNTEAFF.

This clone was recorded a few times. CDR3 bases: TGTGCCAGCAGTTCCCCTACTAGCGGGGCTGAGACCCAGTACTTC. This codes for CASSSPTSGAETQYF. The rearrangement uses TRBV25-1 and TRBJ2-5; 10 nucleotides match TRBD2. Germline V gene data show CDR1 as MGHDK and CDR2 as SYGVNS. CDR3 length: 15 residues. V was clipped by 5 bases and J by 5 bases; unmatched bases: 8.

On this clone: At one of its ends the junction is not consistent with the germline gene, which may arise from a read error. The genes are TRBV5-8 and TRBJ1-5; D possibly corresponds to TRBD1 (5 bases). Germline-derived CDR1 and CDR2 are SGHTS and YDEGEE. CDR3 length: 15 residues. The chain's CDR3 is CASSLERREDQPQHF. For the CDR3, the DNA is TGTGCCAGCAGTTTGGAGCGCAGGGAGGATCAGCCCCAGCATTTT.

The V gene is TRBV9, the J gene TRBJ2-3; 10 bases line up with TRBD2. This CDR3 has 17 amino acids. Germline loops: CDR1 SGDLS, CDR2 YYNGEE. V lost 1 base to trimming and J lost 4 bases; unmatched junction nucleotides: 9. The CDR3 loop reads CASSVSHSSGGADTQYF. The CDR3 DNA follows: TGTGCCAGCAGCGTATCCCATTCTAGCGGGGGCGCAGATACGCAGTATTTT.